Below, 25 T cell receptor beta chains from the same sample are listed, as sequenced in a study of CD8+ T cells in alopecia areata. cDNA prepared by RNA extraction and subsequent reverse transcription served as the template for sequencing. This table comes from immunoSEQ multiplex PCR, and its TCRdb copy is limited to in-frame clones, with some not included. This table holds 180,000 or so clones, 40% to 55% found once. The treatment is: oral pan-JAK inhibitor, 5-10 mg twice daily. Here the sequenced sample was CD8+ T cells sorted from blood, taken at roughly week 52, from a patient treated with tofacitinib. The receptors were gathered from a human donor with alopecia areata.

V is TRBV11-2 and J is TRBJ2-7, with 8 bases that match TRBD2. The CDR3 loop spans 14 amino acids. In germline, CDR1 is SGHAT, CDR2 FQNNGV. The J segment lost 2 bases and the V segment lost 6 bases, leaving 6 bases of the junction unmatched. The CDR3 sequence: CASRRAGGTYEQYF. CDR3 DNA sequence: TGTGCCAGCAGGCGTGCGGGGGGAACCTACGAGCAGTACTTC.

The rearrangement uses TRBV4-3 and TRBJ2-6, with a possible D match to TRBD2 (6 bases). The V gene's germline CDR1 is LGHNA and CDR2 YSLEER. V was trimmed by 1 base and J by 0 bases, leaving 25 bases between them. This CDR3 is built from 22 residues. The CDR3 DNA reads TGCGCCAGCAGCCAAGTAAGTCAGGCCAACCTAGCGATATCCTCTGGGGCCAACGTCCTGACTTTC. Protein product: CASSQVSQANLAISSGANVLTF.

The chain uses TRBV6-5 and TRBJ1-1; D gene unclear. Germline CDR1 MNHEY, CDR2 SVGAGI. This CDR3 spans 11 amino acids. The V end lost 4 bases, the J end lost 1 base, and 1 base lay between the germline ends. The chain's CDR3 is CASSWNTEAFF. CDR3 DNA: TGTGCCAGCAGTTGGAACACTGAAGCTTTCTTT.

V and J are TRBV7-3 and TRBJ1-1; no reliable D call. The V and J ends lost 1 base and 1 base respectively, with 7 bases between them. Germline-derived CDR1 and CDR2 are SGHTA and FQGTGA. The CDR3 totals 14 residues. This CDR3 is CASSLREENTEAFF. CDR3 DNA: TGTGCCAGCAGCTTAAGGGAGGAGAACACTGAAGCTTTCTTT.

V is TRBV5-6 and J is TRBJ2-3; 11 bases agree with TRBD2. CDR1 SGHDT and CDR2 YYEEEE come from the germline V gene. V lost 1 base to trimming and J lost 2 bases; unmatched junction nucleotides: 3. The length of the CDR3 is 16 residues. The CDR3 sequence: CASSLTSGGYTDTQYF. The CDR3 bases are TGTGCCAGCAGCTTGACTAGCGGGGGCTACACAGATACGCAGTATTTT.

This clone occurred a few times. In the same sample, other DNA sequences code for this CDR3. The chain links TRBV29-1 to TRBJ1-5, with D maybe TRBD1 (5 bases). The CDR3 spans 14 residues. V lost 0 bases, J lost 3 bases, and 9 bases lay in between. CDR1 SQVTM and CDR2 ANQGSEA come from the germline V gene. CDR3 in DNA: TGCAGCGTTGAAGATCCAGGGACCAATCAGCCCCAGCATTTT. Encoded protein: CSVEDPGTNQPQHF. Supplemented by reference TRBV29-1 and TRBJ1-5, the full variable domain reads SAVISQKPSRDICQRGTSLTIQCQVDSQVTMMFWYRQQPGQSLTLIATANQGSEATYESGFVIDKFPISRPNLTFSTLTVSNMSPEDSSIYLCSVEDPGTNQPQHFGDGTRLSIL.

This clone was found once. J is TRBJ2-7 and V is TRBV5-4; no firm D call. Germline V gene lookup returns CDR1 SGHNT and CDR2 YYREEE (reference sequence). There are 14 residues in the CDR3. Trimming removed 1 base at V and 2 bases at J, with 10 bases between. CDR3 sequence reads: CASSLFATAYEQYF. DNA of the CDR3: TGTGCCAGCAGCTTGTTCGCCACTGCCTACGAGCAGTACTTC. Complete variable domain (other parts from reference TRBV5-4 and TRBJ2-7): ETGVTQSPTHLIKTRGQQVTLRCSSQSGHNTVSWYQQALGQGPQFIFQYYREEENGRGNFPPRFSGLQFPNYSSELNVNALELDDSALYLCASSLFATAYEQYFGPGTRLTVT.

This clone appeared a few times. The chain has TRBV9 and TRBJ2-1; either TRBD1 or TRBD2 may supply D (5 bases each). Trimming stripped 0 bases from V and 10 bases from J, with 11 bases between. Per the germline V gene, CDR1 is SGDLS and CDR2 is YYNGEE. This CDR3 is built from 13 residues. The CDR3 loop is CASSVEGRREQFF. CDR3 bases: TGTGCCAGCAGCGTAGAGGGACGGCGGGAGCAGTTCTTC.

This clone was counted a single time. The chain carries TRBV30 and TRBJ2-5; D perhaps matches TRBD1 (7 bases). The CDR3 has 13 amino acids. In germline, CDR1 is GTSNPN, CDR2 SVGIG (reference sequence). V was clipped by 1 base and J by 5 bases, with 11 bases between them. Here the CDR3 DNA reads TGTGCCTGGAGTGACAGGGGAGGCGAGACCCAGTACTTC. This codes for CAWSDRGGETQYF.

The gene calls are TRBV5-4 and TRBJ2-4; D is ambiguous. Germline loops: CDR1 SGHNT, CDR2 YYREEE (reference sequence). The CDR3 length is 15 residues. Deletions cut 4 bases from V and 5 bases from J, with 16 bases between. The CDR3 is CASSPSATLQNIQYF. The DNA of the CDR3 is TGTGCCAGCAGCCCCTCGGCGACACTCCAAAACATTCAGTACTTC.

The genes are TRBV13 and TRBJ1-1; tentative D call: TRBD1 (5 bases). V shed 3 bases and J shed 4 bases, with 12 bases lying between them. Looked up from germline, CDR1 is PRHDT and CDR2 is FYEKMQ (reference sequence). This CDR3 spans 14 amino acids. CDR3 loop: CASSFRGSGTEAFF. CDR3 DNA: TGTGCCAGCAGCTTTCGGGGGTCTGGCACTGAAGCTTTCTTT.

The count of this clone is one. V usage is TRBV9 and J usage is TRBJ1-2; D gene unclear. The CDR3 is made up of 13 amino acids. Between the trimmed V and J ends, which lost 4 bases and 2 bases, there was a span of 9 bases. Germline CDR1 reads SGDLS; CDR2 reads YYNGEE. CDR3 residues: CASSSGPNYGYTF. The CDR3, as DNA: TGTGCCAGCAGCTCCGGGCCGAACTATGGCTACACCTTC.

This clone came up many times. The chain employs TRBV4-3 and TRBJ2-2; D is uncertain. Per germline, CDR1 LGHNA and CDR2 YSLEER. The V end lost 5 bases, the J end lost 1 base, and 8 bases lay between the germline ends. The length of the CDR3 is 14 residues. The CDR3 region is CASSYGENTGELFF. In DNA form, the CDR3 reads TGCGCCAGCAGCTATGGGGAGAACACCGGGGAGCTGTTTTTT.

The rearrangement joins TRBV5-6 to TRBJ2-1; 13 nucleotides line up with TRBD2. The trim removed 4 bases at V and 5 bases at J, leaving 9 bases unmatched. This CDR3 is 17 amino acids long. In germline, CDR1 is SGHDT, CDR2 YYEEEE. This chain's CDR3 is CASSELLAGGTDNEQFF. In DNA, the CDR3 is TGTGCCAGCAGCGAACTACTAGCGGGGGGGACCGACAATGAGCAGTTCTTC.

For this clone: Additional DNA sequences in this sample encode the identical CDR3. The rearrangement joins TRBV5-6 to TRBJ1-5; no clear D. The V and J ends lost 0 bases and 4 bases respectively, with 8 bases between them. CDR1 and CDR2 from the germline V gene are SGHDT and YYEEEE. The CDR3 spans 14 residues. DNA for the CDR3: TGTGCCAGCAGCTTGGCGGCGGGTAATCAGCCCCAGCATTTT. Translated: CASSLAAGNQPQHF.

The chain recombines TRBV27 with TRBJ2-7; TRBD2 matches at 10 bases. The V gene end was trimmed by 5 bases and the J gene end by 5 bases; junction bases not matched to a gene: 6. Germline V lookup: CDR1 MNHEY, CDR2 SMNVEV (reference sequence). This CDR3 contains 14 residues. CDR3 region: CASSARTSGDEQYF. In DNA form, the CDR3 reads TGTGCCAGCAGTGCCCGGACTAGCGGAGACGAGCAGTACTTC.

V and J are TRBV30 and TRBJ1-2; the D is unclear. Trimming left V 0 bases short and J 3 bases short, with 14 bases between. Germline V gene lookup returns CDR1 GTSNPN and CDR2 SVGIG (reference sequence). The CDR3 length is 15 residues. The CDR3: CAWSVSRAGHYGYTF. The CDR3 DNA sequence: TGTGCCTGGAGTGTAAGCCGGGCAGGACACTATGGCTACACCTTC.

This chain links TRBV19 with TRBJ2-2; D is possibly TRBD2 (5 bases). V was pared by 2 bases and J by 8 bases, with 15 bases between. This CDR3 spans 15 amino acids. CDR1 is LNHDA, CDR2 SQIVND, per germline (reference sequence). The CDR3 sequence is CASSISGGLIGELFF. The CDR3 nucleotides are TGTGCCAGTAGTATAAGCGGCGGCTTGATAGGGGAGCTGTTTTTT.

This chain uses TRBV13 with TRBJ1-6, with D possibly TRBD1 on 6 matching bases. Germline loops: CDR1 PRHDT, CDR2 FYEKMQ (reference sequence). With 6 bases removed from V and 13 bases from J, the gap between germline ends came to 19 bases. This CDR3 spans 14 amino acids. The CDR3 spells CASSGQPAGDPLHF. DNA of the CDR3: TGTGCCAGCAGTGGACAGCCCGCCGGTGACCCCCTCCACTTT.

The chain is built from TRBV6-6 and TRBJ1-5, with D perhaps matching TRBD1 (5 bases). The CDR3 spans 14 residues. Germline CDR1 and CDR2: MNHNY and SVGAGI (reference sequence). Trimming left V 2 bases short and J 6 bases short, with 11 bases between. CDR3 sequence reads: CASSYNTGSQPQHF. In nucleotides, the CDR3 is TGTGCCAGCAGTTACAACACAGGAAGTCAGCCCCAGCATTTT.

This clone is medium-sized. This rearrangement joins TRBV7-9 to TRBJ1-5; D might be TRBD1 (5 bases). V lost 4 bases, J lost 5 bases, and 15 bases lay in between. Germline loops: CDR1 SEHNR, CDR2 FQNEAQ (reference sequence). The CDR3 covers 15 residues. In nucleotides, the CDR3 is TGTGCCAGCAGCTCATCCGGGGCCGGCGATCAGCCCCAGCATTTT. Its protein product is CASSSSGAGDQPQHF.

This clone was counted a few times. The chain has TRBV30 and TRBJ2-2, with TRBD1 as a possible D gene (6 bases). This CDR3 contains 13 residues. Germline V gene data show CDR1 as GTSNPN and CDR2 as SVGIG (reference sequence). This chain's CDR3 is CARDNANTGELFF. In DNA form, the CDR3 reads TGTGCTAGGGACAACGCGAACACCGGGGAGCTGTTTTTT.

This rearrangement joins TRBV30 to TRBJ1-1, with D uncertain. Trimming took off 0 bases at V and 4 bases at J, with 9 bases between the two ends. CDR3 length: 13 residues. Germline loops: CDR1 GTSNPN, CDR2 SVGIG (reference sequence). The CDR3 here is CAWSVEGSTEAFF. CDR3 DNA sequence: TGTGCCTGGAGTGTTGAAGGGAGCACTGAAGCTTTCTTT.

As concerns this clone: The junction differs from germline at one of its ends, possibly a read error. DNA for the CDR3: TGCGCCAGCAGCCAATCGGGCGGGACACAGAGCTCTGGGGCCAACGTCCTGACTTTC. It yields the protein CASSQSGGTQSSGANVLTF. The J gene is TRBJ2-6, the V gene TRBV23-1; either TRBD1 or TRBD2 may supply D (6 bases each). TRBV23-1 is an open reading frame, and its role is uncertain. The CDR3 extends over 19 amino acids.

V usage is TRBV7-9 and J usage is TRBJ2-5; no reliable D call. Trimming left V 1 base short and J 5 bases short, with 8 bases between. Germline values: CDR1 SEHNR, CDR2 FQNEAQ (reference sequence). The length of the CDR3 is 13 residues. CDR3 region: CASSLVFWETQYF. The CDR3 DNA sequence: TGTGCCAGCAGCTTAGTTTTCTGGGAGACCCAGTACTTC.